One and the same sample provided the 18 T cell receptor beta chains below, sequenced in a study of T cell repertoires in cytomegalovirus infection. MiXCR, run by TCRdb on the reads, gives a single entry per CDR3 protein. The data show about 470,000 distinct CDR3 sequences, about 42% seen once. Their cognate antigens are unknown. Specimen: cultured PBMCs, collected from culture after CMV antigen stimulation. The receptor source for this set is a human donor in good health (CMV status not recorded). Some clones in this sample may be carry-over from other donors' samples.

The rearrangement joins TRBV27 to TRBJ1-2; D is uncertain. Germline loops: CDR1 MNHEY, CDR2 SMNVEV (reference sequence). The CDR3 runs to 15 residues. The V end lost 3 bases, the J end lost 1 base, and 12 bases lay between the germline ends. CDR3 coding DNA: TGTGCCAGCAGTTTGACTCCCGCCCTTAACTATGGCTACACCTTC. It is translated as CASSLTPALNYGYTF.

The V and J genes are TRBV20-1 and TRBJ2-1; D might be TRBD1 (5 bases). Trimming cost V 1 base and J 0 bases, with 7 bases left between them. CDR3 size: 14 residues. Germline values: CDR1 DFQATT, CDR2 SNEGSKA (reference sequence). The CDR3 DNA is TGCAGTGCTAGAGCAGGGAACTCCTACAATGAGCAGTTCTTC. Amino acid sequence: CSARAGNSYNEQFF.

This clonotype was picked up a small number of times. This chain connects TRBV6-5 to TRBJ1-2; TRBD1 aligns across 10 bases. The germline V gene encodes CDR1 MNHEY and CDR2 SVGAGI. With 5 bases clipped from V and 4 bases from J, the junction kept 4 bases outside the gene matches. The CDR3 consists of 14 residues. The CDR3 protein is CASSKTGGGYGYTF. The CDR3, as DNA: TGTGCCAGCAGTAAGACAGGGGGCGGCTATGGCTACACCTTC.

This chain links TRBV10-3 with TRBJ2-1, with TRBD1 matching 8 bases. After removal of 4 bases from V and 1 base from J, the junction contained 3 bases not matched to a gene. The germline CDR1 and CDR2 sequences are ENHRY and SYGVKD. The length of the CDR3 is 15 residues. CDR3 in DNA: TGTGCCATCAGTGTGGACAGGGAATCCTACAATGAGCAGTTCTTC. It is translated as CAISVDRESYNEQFF.

This sequence joins TRBV10-3 and TRBJ1-1; D might be TRBD1 (6 bases). Per the germline V gene, CDR1 is ENHRY and CDR2 is SYGVKD. The V end was cut by 11 bases, the J end by 7 bases, with 17 bases between. There are 12 residues in the CDR3. CDR3 DNA: TGTGCCGTTTCACAGGGCCAGCTTGAAGCTTTCTTT. Its translation: CAVSQGQLEAFF.

The rearrangement links TRBV12-3 or TRBV12-4 to TRBJ2-5; TRBD2 matches at 13 bases. The CDR3 spans 16 residues. V shed 4 bases and J 0 bases; nucleotides not matched to a gene: 2. CDR3 sequence: CASSSTSGGDQETQYF. The CDR3 coding sequence is TGTGCCAGCAGTTCCACTAGCGGGGGGGACCAAGAGACCCAGTACTTC.

The chain recombines TRBV7-2 with TRBJ2-7; TRBD2 might be the D (6 bases). This CDR3 comprises 13 residues. Germline V gene sequence: CDR1 SGHTA, CDR2 FQGNSA. V lost 5 bases and J lost 7, with 15 bases in between. The CDR3 sequence is CASSLRMAGEQYF. CDR3 nucleotide sequence: TGTGCCAGCAGCCTCCGCATGGCGGGAGAGCAGTACTTC.

The V gene is TRBV7-8, the J gene TRBJ2-1; TRBD2 matches 7 bases. The V segment lost 5 bases and the J segment 7 bases; nucleotides outside the gene matches: 5. This CDR3 is built from 13 residues. The germline CDR1 and CDR2 sequences are SGHVS and FQNEAQ. The CDR3 nucleotides are TGTGCCAGCAGCCCCACCGGGGGGAATGAGCAGTTCTTC. This codes for CASSPTGGNEQFF.

The J gene is TRBJ1-3, the V gene TRBV7-9; D perhaps matches TRBD1 (6 bases). Germline assignment: CDR1 SEHNR and CDR2 FQNEAQ (reference sequence). The CDR3 runs to 14 residues. The V gene lost 5 bases and the J gene lost 4 bases, with 12 bases spanning the gap. The CDR3, as DNA: TGTGCCAGCAGCATACGACAGGAGGGAAACACCATATATTTT. This sequence encodes CASSIRQEGNTIYF.

This chain links TRBV7-2 with TRBJ2-2; D is uncertain. In germline, CDR1 is SGHTA, CDR2 FQGNSA. CDR3 size: 14 residues. Trimming cost V 1 base and J 5 bases, with 8 bases left between them. DNA for the CDR3: TGTGCCAGCAGCTTAGTCAGAATGACCGGGGAGCTGTTTTTT. It is translated as CASSLVRMTGELFF.

About this clonotype: At one end, the junction sequence differs from germline, possibly due to a read error. This sequence joins TRBV7-2 and TRBJ2-2, with D possibly TRBD2 on 6 matching bases. Per germline, CDR1 SGHTA and CDR2 FQGNSA. This CDR3 contains 14 residues. The CDR3 loop reads CANSGYRNTGELFF. The CDR3 region has the DNA TGTGCCAACAGCGGGTACAGGAACACCGGGGAGCTGTTTTTT.

The CDR3 DNA reads TGTGCCAGCAGCACTCTAGCGGGAGGGACAGATACGCAGTATTTT. This codes for CASSTLAGGTDTQYF. V is TRBV7-2 and J is TRBJ2-3; TRBD2 matches at 12 bases. The CDR3 covers 15 residues. V trimming: 5 bases; J trimming: 3 bases; junction bases outside the gene matches: 3. Germline V gene lookup returns CDR1 SGHTA and CDR2 FQGNSA.

This clonotype was counted a few times. The V and J genes are TRBV7-2 and TRBJ2-5; D ambiguous. Germline V gene data show CDR1 as SGHTA and CDR2 as FQGNSA. This CDR3 is 14 amino acids long. V was pared by 6 bases and J by 0 bases, with 11 bases between. CDR3 amino acids: CASSGYRNQETQYF. In nucleotides, the CDR3 is TGTGCCAGCAGTGGCTACAGAAACCAAGAGACCCAGTACTTC. The entire variable domain, with the rest obtained from reference TRBV7-2 and TRBJ2-5, is as follows: GAGVSQSPSNKVTEKGKDVELRCDPISGHTALYWYRQSLGQGLEFLIYFQGNSAPDKSGLPSDRFSAERTGGSVSTLTIQRTQQEDSAVYLCASSGYRNQETQYFGPGTRLLVL.

Only a few counts were recorded for this clonotype. The genes are TRBV7-8 and TRBJ1-2; 7 bases are shared with TRBD1. This CDR3 spans 14 amino acids. Trimming removed 3 bases from V and 7 bases from J; junction bases left unmatched: 8. From germline, CDR1 is SGHVS and CDR2 FQNEAQ. The CDR3 bases are TGTGCCAGCAGCTTTATACGACAGGGATCTGGCTACACCTTC. Its translation: CASSFIRQGSGYTF.

For this clonotype: Relative to the germline gene, one junction end is altered; a read error may explain this. The gene calls are TRBV4-1 and TRBJ2-5; 9 bases align to TRBD2. The CDR3 runs 17 residues. Germline assignment: CDR1 MGHRA and CDR2 YSYEKL. As DNA, the CDR3 is TGTGCCAGCAGCGACCGGGTTGGCGGGGGGGCGGTCGAGACCCAGTACTTC. Translation gives CASSDRVGGGAVETQYF.

This clonotype has a handful of counts. The chain recombines TRBV7-2 with TRBJ2-1; D unclear. Germline V lookup: CDR1 SGHTA, CDR2 FQGNSA. Trimming removed 11 bases from V and 9 bases from J, with 17 bases in between. The CDR3 runs to 12 residues. The CDR3 DNA sequence: TGTGCCTTACAGAAAGGGCAGAGTGAGCAGTTCTTC. Translated: CALQKGQSEQFF.

The chain uses TRBV6-1 and TRBJ2-5, with 8 bases that match TRBD1. Trimming removed 5 bases from V and 5 bases from J; junction bases left unmatched: 10. The germline V gene has CDR1 MNHNS and CDR2 SASEGT. The CDR3 is made up of 15 amino acids. The CDR3 here is CASSPPQGARETQYF. For the CDR3, the DNA is TGTGCCAGCAGTCCTCCTCAGGGGGCACGGGAGACCCAGTACTTC.

V and J are TRBV4-1 and TRBJ1-2; D not certain. Germline V gene sequence: CDR1 MGHRA, CDR2 YSYEKL. The CDR3 contains 15 residues. V lost 0 bases and J 3 bases, leaving 11 bases between the germline ends. CDR3 sequence (DNA): TGCGCCAGCAGCCAAGAGTCAATGCCCTACTATGGCTACACCTTC. This codes for CASSQESMPYYGYTF.